A selection of T cell receptor beta chains follows, all from one sample in a study of blood T cell repertoires in COVID-19. The method was immunoSEQ multiplex PCR; TCRdb's version includes in-frame clones alone and lacks a portion of them. The sample has roughly 60,000 clones; approximately 85% are singletons. Sequenced: peripheral blood. The receptors were gathered from a human donor in a cohort sampled during active COVID-19. CDR3s include the opening cysteine and the closing phenylalanine or tryptophan. A D gene is named only where the DNA matches it firmly. For some rows the clone size is stated as once, few or many, or as a class when expanded; others skip it.

cdr3_length	v_call	j_call	d_call	clone_size	cdr3_aa	cdr3_nt
15	TRBV7-9	TRBJ2-7	TRBD1	NA	CASSLYGTGDYEQYF	TGTGCCAGCAGCTTATATGGGACAGGGGATTACGAGCAGTACTTC
13	TRBV7-6	TRBJ1-4	NA	NA	CASSFLTNEKLFF	TGTGCCAGCAGCTTTCTAACTAATGAAAAACTGTTTTTT
14	TRBV7-2	TRBJ1-6	NA	NA	CASSLQGYNSPLHF	TGTGCCAGCAGCTTGCAGGGGTATAATTCACCCCTCCACTTT
15	TRBV7-3	TRBJ2-1	TRBD1	few	CASSPRQGPYNEQFF	TGTGCCAGCAGCCCCAGACAGGGGCCCTACAATGAGCAGTTCTTC
15	TRBV7-8	TRBJ1-4	NA	NA	CASSLVGRAGEKLFF	TGTGCCAGCAGCTTAGTGGGCAGGGCGGGGGAAAAACTGTTTTTT
15	TRBV6-1	TRBJ1-2	NA	NA	CASSEIPGANYGYTF	TGTGCCAGCAGTGAAATCCCAGGCGCTAACTATGGCTACACCTTC
15	TRBV5-8	TRBJ1-2	NA	NA	CASTNKGVPNYGYTF	TGTGCCAGCACAAATAAAGGGGTGCCTAACTATGGCTACACCTTC
15	TRBV19	TRBJ1-6	TRBD1	NA	CASSAHRGNNSPLHF	TGTGCCAGTAGTGCCCACAGGGGAAATAATTCACCCCTCCACTTT
16	TRBV7-7	TRBJ2-2	NA	NA	CASSPRTVLNTGELFF	TGTGCCAGCAGCCCTCGGACAGTTTTGAACACCGGGGAGCTGTTTTTT
16	TRBV11-3	TRBJ2-3	TRBD2	NA	CASSLGGVGGTDTQYF	TGTGCCAGCAGCTTAGGTGGTGTGGGAGGGACAGATACGCAGTATTTT
13	TRBV7-9	TRBJ1-5	NA	NA	CASTPSGGQPQHF	TGTGCCAGCACCCCCTCGGGGGGGCAGCCCCAGCATTTT
15	TRBV11-2	TRBJ2-1	TRBD2	NA	CASSLGEGPYNEQFF	TGTGCCAGCAGCTTAGGGGAGGGGCCCTACAATGAGCAGTTCTTC
15	TRBV5-1	TRBJ2-7	TRBD2	NA	CASSLTGTSFYEQYF	TGCGCCAGCAGCCTTACCGGGACTAGCTTCTACGAGCAGTACTTC
14	TRBV10-3	TRBJ2-3	NA	NA	CAITAADWTDTQYF	TGTGCCATCACCGCCGCCGACTGGACAGATACGCAGTATTTT
16	TRBV5-6	TRBJ2-1	NA	NA	CASSAYRGSSYNEQFF	TGTGCCAGCAGCGCCTATCGGGGTAGCTCCTACAATGAGCAGTTCTTC
13	TRBV6-5	TRBJ2-7	NA	NA	CASSWTGRGEQYF	TGTGCCAGCAGTTGGACGGGTAGGGGAGAGCAGTACTTC
14	TRBV27	TRBJ1-1	TRBD1	NA	CASSSTGTGWVAFF	TGTGCCAGCAGTTCAACCGGGACAGGGTGGGTAGCTTTCTTT
14	TRBV6-4	TRBJ1-2	TRBD1	NA	CASSPGQGAGGYTF	TGTGCCAGCAGTCCGGGACAGGGGGCTGGAGGCTACACCTTC
15	TRBV6-4	TRBJ2-3	TRBD2	NA	CASSASGGAADTQYF	TGTGCCAGCAGTGCTAGCGGGGGGGCCGCAGATACGCAGTATTTT
12	TRBV7-9	TRBJ2-5	NA	NA	CASSPLAETQYF	TGTGCCAGCAGCCCGCTGGCTGAGACCCAGTACTTC
14	TRBV12-5	TRBJ2-7	NA	once	CASAPGRAPYEQYF	TGTGCTAGTGCCCCCGGCAGGGCGCCCTACGAGCAGTACTTC
15	TRBV5-6	TRBJ1-1	TRBD1	NA	CASSPGQGGNTEAFF	TGTGCCAGCAGCCCGGGACAGGGGGGGAACACTGAAGCTTTCTTT
15	TRBV4-1	TRBJ2-5	TRBD1	NA	CASSQVTGGRETQYF	TGCGCCAGCAGCCAAGTCACAGGGGGCAGGGAGACCCAGTACTTC
13	TRBV18	TRBJ2-7	NA	NA	CASSPTSLYEQYF	TGTGCCAGCTCACCAACTAGCCTCTACGAGCAGTACTTC
13	TRBV11-2	TRBJ2-5	NA	once	CASSSAGPGTQYF	TGTGCCAGCAGCTCCGCGGGGCCGGGGACCCAGTACTTC
14	TRBV6-2/TRBV6-3	TRBJ2-3	NA	NA	CASSLGPGTDTQYF	TGTGCCAGCAGTCTGGGGCCTGGCACAGATACGCAGTATTTT
15	TRBV7-3	TRBJ2-3	TRBD2	NA	CASSTGTTSTDTQYF	TGTGCCAGCAGCACTGGGACTACCAGCACAGATACGCAGTATTTT
14	TRBV7-2	TRBJ2-5	TRBD1	NA	CASSFQGAGETQYF	TGTGCCAGCAGCTTCCAGGGGGCAGGGGAGACCCAGTACTTC